A single sample is the source of the 23 T cell receptor beta chains below, sequenced in a study of blood T cell repertoires in COVID-19. Method: immunoSEQ multiplex PCR; TCRdb's copy keeps in-frame clones and lacks some. This sample has about 240,000 clones; 82% occur once, and the top ten carry approximately 13%. Sequences were obtained from peripheral blood. Every receptor here comes from an older woman with active or convalescent COVID-19.

The chain's CDR3 is CASSHNLRGSMDGYTF. The DNA for the CDR3 is TGTGCCAGCAGCCACAACCTCAGGGGTTCGATGGATGGCTACACCTTC. The V and J genes are TRBV7-8 and TRBJ1-2, with a weak D call TRBD1 (6 bases). The V and J ends lost 5 bases and 6 bases respectively, with 22 bases between them. This CDR3 region has 16 residues. Per the germline V gene, CDR1 is SGHVS and CDR2 is FQNEAQ.

This sequence joins TRBV6-5 and TRBJ1-1; D not certain. CDR3 size: 12 residues. Germline values: CDR1 MNHEY, CDR2 SVGAGI. V gave up 3 bases and J gave up 11 bases, with 13 bases separating them. For the CDR3, the DNA is TGTGCCAGCAGTTATAACGGGGAGGTTGCTTTCTTT. Its translation: CASSYNGEVAFF.

The V gene is TRBV14, the J gene TRBJ1-5, with D possibly matching TRBD1 (5 bases). CDR1 and CDR2 (germline): SGHDN, FVKESK. The CDR3 covers 13 residues. With 3 bases removed from V and 3 bases from J, the gap between germline ends came to 6 bases. DNA for the CDR3: TGTGCCAGCAGCCAGGGGCCCAATCAGCCCCAGCATTTT. Translation gives CASSQGPNQPQHF.

Concerning this clone: The conserved phenylalanine or tryptophan normally closing the CDR3 is absent here, so this likely arose from a read error. No DNA is shown, since the ends of the CDR3 on it are uncertain; the CDR3 is the one TCRdb lists. The V and J genes are TRBV23-1 and TRBJ2-3; the table gives TRBD1 as D, unverified against the DNA. TRBV23-1 is flagged as an ORF with uncertain function. The CDR3 numbers 8 amino acids, ends counted. CDR3 amino acids: CASRSLRG.

Only a few counts were recorded for this clone. CDR3 loop: CASSQGGTGGAPLHF. The CDR3 DNA follows: TGTGCCAGCAGCCAAGGTGGGACAGGGGGCGCCCCCCTCCACTTT. J is TRBJ1-6 and V is TRBV3-1 (or the pseudogene TRBV3-2); 12 bases line up with TRBD1. In germline, CDR1 is LGHDT, CDR2 YNNKEL (reference sequence). V dropped 1 base and J dropped 13; count of bases not matched to a gene: 5. This CDR3 has 15 amino acids.

The chain joins TRBV18 to TRBJ1-1, with 8 bases that match TRBD1. CDR3 length equals 14 residues. Germline CDR1 and CDR2: KGHSH and LQKENI. V lost 7 bases, J lost 2 bases, and 6 bases stayed unmatched. CDR3 sequence reads: CASLAGGGNTEAFF. The CDR3 DNA is TGTGCCAGCTTAGCAGGGGGCGGAAACACTGAAGCTTTCTTT.

J is TRBJ2-1 and V is TRBV7-9; the match to TRBD1 covers 8 bases. The junction had 9 bases not matched to a gene; V was cut back by 4 bases and J by 1 base. Per the germline V gene, CDR1 is SEHNR and CDR2 is FQNEAQ (reference sequence). This CDR3 spans 17 amino acids. The CDR3 is CASSSDLQGESYNEQFF. In DNA, the CDR3 is TGTGCCAGCAGCTCCGACCTACAGGGGGAATCCTACAATGAGCAGTTCTTC.

This chain's CDR3 is CASSLGPAGAYEQYF. The CDR3 DNA follows: TGCGCCAGCAGCTTGGGACCTGCGGGGGCCTACGAGCAGTACTTC. J is TRBJ2-7 and V is TRBV5-1; 7 nucleotides line up with TRBD2. The CDR3 has 15 amino acids. Germline V gives CDR1 SGHRS, CDR2 YFSETQ. V was pared by 0 bases and J by 2 bases, with 5 bases of the junction left unmatched.

The rearrangement joins TRBV4-1 to TRBJ1-5; 7 positions agree with TRBD1. The ends lost 4 bases at V and 2 bases at J; junction bases unmatched: 11. Germline-derived CDR1 and CDR2 are MGHRA and YSYEKL. The CDR3 runs to 17 residues. The CDR3 bases are TGCGCCAGCAGCCGACTTCTCAGGGGGGTTGGCAATCAGCCCCAGCATTTT. Amino acid sequence: CASSRLLRGVGNQPQHF.

This chain connects TRBV25-1 to TRBJ2-2, with D perhaps matching TRBD2 (6 bases). The germline CDR1 and CDR2 sequences are MGHDK and SYGVNS. The V and J ends lost 6 bases and 7 bases respectively, with 15 bases between them. CDR3 length: 14 residues. The CDR3: CASRGTGGVGELFF. Here the CDR3 DNA reads TGTGCCAGCAGAGGGACCGGAGGGGTCGGGGAGCTGTTTTTT.

V is TRBV18 and J is TRBJ2-7; 10 nucleotides line up with TRBD2. The CDR3 covers 13 residues. Trimming took 8 bases from V and 4 from J; bases not matched to a gene: 5. CDR1 is KGHSH, CDR2 LQKENI, per germline. CDR3 in amino acids: CASTSGALYEQYF. The DNA for the CDR3 is TGTGCCAGCACTAGCGGGGCCCTATACGAGCAGTACTTC.

The rearrangement joins TRBV5-4 to TRBJ2-3; 8 bases match TRBD2. J gave up 5 bases and V 0 bases, and 5 bases lay outside the gene matches. This CDR3 comprises 15 residues. Germline CDR1 reads SGHNT; CDR2 reads YYREEE (reference sequence). This CDR3 is CASSLAGSGGDTQYF. CDR3 nucleotides: TGTGCCAGCAGCTTGGCCGGAAGCGGGGGAGATACGCAGTATTTT.

J is TRBJ2-1 and V is TRBV1; the D call of TRBD2 is as the table states it, not checked on the DNA. TRBV1 constitutes a pseudogene. This CDR3 region has 16 residues. For the CDR3, the DNA is TGCACCAGCAGCCAAGGGACCTGCGGGGGCTACAATGAGCAGTTCTTC. It encodes CTSSQGTCGGYNEQFF.

The rearrangement links TRBV3-1 (or the pseudogene TRBV3-2) to TRBJ1-1; TRBD1 matches 11 bases. Germline loops: CDR1 LGHDT, CDR2 YNNKEL (reference sequence). The CDR3 runs to 12 residues. The J segment lost 11 bases and the V segment lost 3 bases, leaving 2 bases of the junction unmatched. The DNA of the CDR3 is TGTGCCAGCAGCCAGGACAGGGGGCTGGCTTTCTTT. It yields the protein CASSQDRGLAFF.

The chain joins TRBV3-1 (or the pseudogene TRBV3-2) to TRBJ2-7; no clear D. The CDR3 has 14 amino acids. Germline CDR1 LGHDT, CDR2 YNNKEL (reference sequence). V lost 4 bases and J lost 4, with 14 bases in between. CDR3: CASSPTVGRYEQYF. The CDR3 DNA reads as TGTGCCAGCAGCCCTACGGTGGGCCGATACGAGCAGTACTTC.

This clone was picked up a small number of times. The V gene is TRBV9, the J gene TRBJ1-6; 7 bases line up with TRBD1. This CDR3 is built from 14 residues. Germline loops: CDR1 SGDLS, CDR2 YYNGEE. Unmatched junction bases numbered 4, after V lost 3 bases and J lost 7 bases. This chain's CDR3 is CASSARQGNSPLHF. The CDR3 bases are TGTGCCAGCAGCGCTCGACAGGGAAATTCACCCCTCCACTTT.

The rearrangement uses TRBV9 and TRBJ1-3; TRBD1 matches 7 bases. Germline loops: CDR1 SGDLS, CDR2 YYNGEE. The trim removed 8 bases at V and 0 bases at J, leaving 8 bases unmatched. This CDR3 is 15 amino acids long. The CDR3: CASARGDSSGNTIYF. CDR3 nucleotide sequence: TGTGCCAGTGCTAGGGGGGACAGCTCTGGAAACACCATATATTTT.

The rearrangement joins TRBV5-1 to TRBJ1-5, with TRBD1 matching over 8 bases. Per the germline V gene, CDR1 is SGHRS and CDR2 is YFSETQ. This CDR3 is 13 amino acids long. J was trimmed by 7 bases and V by 4 bases; bases with no gene match: 4. CDR3 coding DNA: TGCGCCAGCAGCCGACAGGGGCGCCAGCCCCAGCATTTT. Protein sequence: CASSRQGRQPQHF.

The chain employs TRBV7-9 and TRBJ2-3, with a tentative D call TRBD2 (7 bases). CDR3 size: 13 residues. Between the trimmed V and J ends, which lost 10 bases and 3 bases, there was a span of 14 bases. Germline V gene lookup returns CDR1 SEHNR and CDR2 FQNEAQ (reference sequence). CDR3 bases: TGTGCCACGTTGGGGGGGGCTACAGATACGCAGTATTTT. This translates into CATLGGATDTQYF.

CDR3 in DNA: TGTGCCAGCAAATTTCTCGGGGGAGGCTACACCTTC. Protein: CASKFLGGGYTF. The chain joins TRBV19 to TRBJ1-2, with D possibly matching TRBD1 (5 bases). The CDR3 is 12 amino acids. Germline lookup yields CDR1 LNHDA and CDR2 SQIVND (reference sequence). V lost 9 bases to trimming and J lost 8 bases, with 16 bases between them.

V gene TRBV5-8 combines with J gene TRBJ2-7; D might be TRBD1 (5 bases). Germline V gives CDR1 SGHTS, CDR2 YDEGEE. This CDR3 contains 14 residues. V was trimmed by 4 bases and J by 7 bases, leaving 18 bases between them. The CDR3: CASSRPTATGEQYF. CDR3 bases: TGTGCCAGCAGCCGCCCGACAGCGACGGGTGAGCAGTACTTC. The whole variable domain, remainder taken from reference TRBV5-8 and TRBJ2-7, is EAGVTQSPTHLIKTRGQQATLRCSPISGHTSVYWYQQALGLGLQFLLWYDEGEERNRGNFPPRFSGRQFPNYSSELNVNALELEDSALYLCASSRPTATGEQYFGPGTRLTVT.

The chain has TRBV3-1 (or the pseudogene TRBV3-2) and TRBJ1-4; the match to TRBD1 covers 7 bases. Germline V gene sequence: CDR1 LGHDT, CDR2 YNNKEL (reference sequence). The CDR3 covers 16 residues. The junction had 6 bases not matched to a gene; V was cut back by 1 base and J by 4 bases. This CDR3 is CASSQGQGTVNEKLFF. CDR3 in DNA: TGTGCCAGCAGCCAAGGTCAGGGGACAGTTAATGAAAAACTGTTTTTT.

This chain links TRBV30 with TRBJ2-7, with 8 positions matching TRBD2. Germline V CDR1 and CDR2: GTSNPN, SVGIG (reference sequence). The V gene end was trimmed by 4 bases and the J gene end by 5 bases; junction bases not matched to a gene: 4. The CDR3 sequence is 12 residues long. This CDR3 reads CAWTGGADEQYF. Written as DNA, the CDR3 is TGTGCCTGGACCGGGGGGGCCGACGAGCAGTACTTC.